This TCR beta chain was sequenced in a study of T cell clusters in autoimmune cytopenias. Broader study findings: TRB repertoire shifts in secondary cytopenia and chronic lymphocytic leukemia mostly reflected lymphoma, not autoimmunity.

TRB was amplified by touch-down multiplex PCR, primer pools A and B combined. Each CDR3 protein gets one entry in TCRdb, which reprocessed the multiplex PCR reads and gives no DNA. Its table records about 15,000 distinct CDR3 sequences. A word on this clonotype: Antigen: not known.

The germline V gene encodes CDR1 MNHNY and CDR2 SVGAGI (reference sequence). This CDR3 is 14 amino acids long. Each sample's input was 250 ng genomic DNA, some 40,000 genome equivalents. This sample also belongs to another study, concerning T cell repertoires in aging, cancer and after chemotherapy.

The TCR was taken from a human donor in good health. V usage is TRBV6-6 and J usage is TRBJ1-2. The sequencing input was peripheral blood. The CDR3 sequence: CASSYADGYYGYTF.